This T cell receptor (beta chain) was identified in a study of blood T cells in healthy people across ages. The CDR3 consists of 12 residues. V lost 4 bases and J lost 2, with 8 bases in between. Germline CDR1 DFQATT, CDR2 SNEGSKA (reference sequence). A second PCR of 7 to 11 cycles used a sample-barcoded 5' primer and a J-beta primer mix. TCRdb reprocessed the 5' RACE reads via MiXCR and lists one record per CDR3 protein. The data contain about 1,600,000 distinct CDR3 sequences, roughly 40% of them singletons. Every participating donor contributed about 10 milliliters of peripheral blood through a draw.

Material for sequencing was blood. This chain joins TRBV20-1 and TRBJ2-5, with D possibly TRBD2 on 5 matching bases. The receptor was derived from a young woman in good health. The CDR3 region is CSANDYQETQYF. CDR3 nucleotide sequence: TGCAGTGCTAATGACTATCAAGAGACCCAGTACTTC.